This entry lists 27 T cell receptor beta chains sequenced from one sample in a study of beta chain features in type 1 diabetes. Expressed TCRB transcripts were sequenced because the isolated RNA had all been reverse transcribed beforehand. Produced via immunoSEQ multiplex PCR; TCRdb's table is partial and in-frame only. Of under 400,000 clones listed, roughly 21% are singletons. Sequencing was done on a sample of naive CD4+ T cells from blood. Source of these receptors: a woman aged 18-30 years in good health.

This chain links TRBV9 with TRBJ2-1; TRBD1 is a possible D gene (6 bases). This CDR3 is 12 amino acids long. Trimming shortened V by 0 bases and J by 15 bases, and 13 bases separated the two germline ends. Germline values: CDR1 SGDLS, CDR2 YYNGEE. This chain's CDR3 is CASSVDMGAPFF. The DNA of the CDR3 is TGTGCCAGCAGCGTAGATATGGGGGCCCCGTTCTTC.

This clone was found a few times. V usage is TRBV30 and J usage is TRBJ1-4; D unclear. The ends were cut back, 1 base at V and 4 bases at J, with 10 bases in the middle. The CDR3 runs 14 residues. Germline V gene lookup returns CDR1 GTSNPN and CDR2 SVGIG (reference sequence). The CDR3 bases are TGTGCCTGGAGTGCGTCTAAAGTTAATGAAAAACTGTTTTTT. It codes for CAWSASKVNEKLFF.

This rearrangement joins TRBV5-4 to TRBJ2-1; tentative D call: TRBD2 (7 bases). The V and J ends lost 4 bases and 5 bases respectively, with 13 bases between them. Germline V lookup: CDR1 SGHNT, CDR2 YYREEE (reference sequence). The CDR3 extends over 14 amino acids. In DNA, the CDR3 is TGTGCCAGCAGCAAGGGGGGGCCGGACAATGAGCAGTTCTTC. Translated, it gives CASSKGGPDNEQFF.

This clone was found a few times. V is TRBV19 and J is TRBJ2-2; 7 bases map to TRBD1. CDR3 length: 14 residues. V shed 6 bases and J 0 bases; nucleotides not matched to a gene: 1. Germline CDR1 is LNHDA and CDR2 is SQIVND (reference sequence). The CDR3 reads CASRGTANTGELFF. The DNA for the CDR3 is TGTGCCAGTAGAGGGACAGCGAACACCGGGGAGCTGTTTTTT.

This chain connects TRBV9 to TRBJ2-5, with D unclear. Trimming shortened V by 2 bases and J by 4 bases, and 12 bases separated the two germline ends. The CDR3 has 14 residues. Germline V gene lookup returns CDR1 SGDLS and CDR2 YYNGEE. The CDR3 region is CASSVYPAGETQYF. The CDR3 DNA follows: TGTGCCAGCAGCGTCTACCCCGCCGGAGAGACCCAGTACTTC.

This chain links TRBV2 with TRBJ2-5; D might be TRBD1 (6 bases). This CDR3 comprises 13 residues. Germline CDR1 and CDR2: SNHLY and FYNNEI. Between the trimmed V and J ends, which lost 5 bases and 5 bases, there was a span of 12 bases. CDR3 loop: CASSRDTGETQYF. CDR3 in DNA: TGTGCCAGCAGTCGGGACACGGGTGAGACCCAGTACTTC.

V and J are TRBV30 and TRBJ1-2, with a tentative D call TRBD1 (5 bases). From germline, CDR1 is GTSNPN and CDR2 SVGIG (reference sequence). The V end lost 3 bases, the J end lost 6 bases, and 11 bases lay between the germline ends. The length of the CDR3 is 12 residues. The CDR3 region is CAWSRTGDGYTF. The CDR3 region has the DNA TGTGCCTGGAGCAGGACGGGGGATGGCTACACCTTC. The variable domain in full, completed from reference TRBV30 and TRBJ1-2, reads SQTIHQWPATLVQPVGSPLSLECTVEGTSNPNLYWYRQAAGRGLQLLFYSVGIGQISSEVPQNLSASRPQDRQFILSSKKLLLSDSGFYLCAWSRTGDGYTFGSGTRLTVV.

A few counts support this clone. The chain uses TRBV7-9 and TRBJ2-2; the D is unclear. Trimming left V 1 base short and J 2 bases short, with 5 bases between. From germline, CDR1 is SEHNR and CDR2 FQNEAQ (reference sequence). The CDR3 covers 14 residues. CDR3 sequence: CASSLERNTGELFF. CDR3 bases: TGTGCCAGCAGCTTAGAGAGAAACACCGGGGAGCTGTTTTTT.

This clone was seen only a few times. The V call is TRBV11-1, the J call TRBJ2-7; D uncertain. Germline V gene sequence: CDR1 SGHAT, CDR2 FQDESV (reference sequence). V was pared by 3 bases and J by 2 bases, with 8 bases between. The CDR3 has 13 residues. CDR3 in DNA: TGTGCCAGCAGCTTCCACATGGCCTACGAGCAGTACTTC. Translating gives CASSFHMAYEQYF.

CDR3 residues: CASIRGSGNTIYF. The CDR3 DNA reads as TGTGCCAGCATCAGGGGGTCTGGAAACACCATATATTTT. The chain employs TRBV2 and TRBJ1-3, with 7 bases aligning to TRBD1. The CDR3 is 13 residues long. After removal of 7 bases from V and 1 base from J, the junction contained 1 base not matched to a gene. Germline V lookup: CDR1 SNHLY, CDR2 FYNNEI.

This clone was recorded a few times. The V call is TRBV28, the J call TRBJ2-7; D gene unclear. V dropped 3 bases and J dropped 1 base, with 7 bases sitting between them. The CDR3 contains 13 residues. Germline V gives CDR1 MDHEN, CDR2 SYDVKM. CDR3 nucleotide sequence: TGTGCCAGCAGTTTGTCCAGATCCTACGAGCAGTACTTC. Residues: CASSLSRSYEQYF.

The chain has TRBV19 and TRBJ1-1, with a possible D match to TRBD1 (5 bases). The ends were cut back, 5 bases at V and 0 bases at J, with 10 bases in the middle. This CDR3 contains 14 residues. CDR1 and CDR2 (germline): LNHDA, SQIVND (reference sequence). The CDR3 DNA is TGTGCCAGTAGTCGACAGCGCATGAACACTGAAGCTTTCTTT. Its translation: CASSRQRMNTEAFF.

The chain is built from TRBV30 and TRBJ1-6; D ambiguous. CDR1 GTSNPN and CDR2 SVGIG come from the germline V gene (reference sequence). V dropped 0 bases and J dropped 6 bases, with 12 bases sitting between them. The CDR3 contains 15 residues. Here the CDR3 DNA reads TGTGCCTGGAGTGTACTAAGATCCATTAATTCACCCCTCCACTTT. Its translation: CAWSVLRSINSPLHF. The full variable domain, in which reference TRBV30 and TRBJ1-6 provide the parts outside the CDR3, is SQTIHQWPATLVQPVGSPLSLECTVEGTSNPNLYWYRQAAGRGLQLLFYSVGIGQISSEVPQNLSASRPQDRQFILSSKKLLLSDSGFYLCAWSVLRSINSPLHFGNGTRLTVT.

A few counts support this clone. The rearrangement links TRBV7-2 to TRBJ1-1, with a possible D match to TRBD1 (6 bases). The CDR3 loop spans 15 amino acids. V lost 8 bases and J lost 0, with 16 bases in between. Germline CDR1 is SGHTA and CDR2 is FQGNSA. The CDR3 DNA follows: TGTGCCAGCGTACTCAGCGGACAGATGAACACTGAAGCTTTCTTT. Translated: CASVLSGQMNTEAFF.

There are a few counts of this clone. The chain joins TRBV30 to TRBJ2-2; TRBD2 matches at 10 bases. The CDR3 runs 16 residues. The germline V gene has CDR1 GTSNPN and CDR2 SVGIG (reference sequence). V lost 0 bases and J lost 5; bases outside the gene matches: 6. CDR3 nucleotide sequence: TGTGCCTGGAGTGTCAAAGCGGGGGGGCGTACCGGGGAGCTGTTTTTT. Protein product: CAWSVKAGGRTGELFF.

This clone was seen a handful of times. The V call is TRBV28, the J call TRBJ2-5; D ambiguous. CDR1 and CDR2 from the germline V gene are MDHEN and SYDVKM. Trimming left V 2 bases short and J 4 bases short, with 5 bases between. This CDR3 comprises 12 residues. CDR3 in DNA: TGTGCCAGCAGTTTACTGTCAGAGACCCAGTACTTC. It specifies CASSLLSETQYF.

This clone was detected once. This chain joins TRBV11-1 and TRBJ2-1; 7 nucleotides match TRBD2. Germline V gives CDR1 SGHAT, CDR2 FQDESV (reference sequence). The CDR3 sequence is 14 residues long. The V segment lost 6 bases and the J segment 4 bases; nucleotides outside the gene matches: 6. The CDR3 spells CASRDSGSYNEQFF. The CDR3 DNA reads TGTGCCAGCAGAGATAGCGGGTCTTACAATGAGCAGTTCTTC.

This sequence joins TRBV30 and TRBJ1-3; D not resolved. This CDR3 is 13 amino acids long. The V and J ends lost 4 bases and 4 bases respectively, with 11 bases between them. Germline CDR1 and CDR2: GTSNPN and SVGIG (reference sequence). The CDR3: CAWTLRSGNTIYF. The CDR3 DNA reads TGTGCCTGGACCCTCCGGTCCGGAAACACCATATATTTT.

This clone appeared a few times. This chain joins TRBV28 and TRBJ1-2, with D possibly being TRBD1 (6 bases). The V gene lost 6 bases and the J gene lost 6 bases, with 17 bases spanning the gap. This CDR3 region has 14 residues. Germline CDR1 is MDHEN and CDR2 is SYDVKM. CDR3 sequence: CASRSHGGAHGYTF. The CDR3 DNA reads TGTGCCAGCAGAAGCCATGGGGGCGCGCATGGCTACACCTTC.

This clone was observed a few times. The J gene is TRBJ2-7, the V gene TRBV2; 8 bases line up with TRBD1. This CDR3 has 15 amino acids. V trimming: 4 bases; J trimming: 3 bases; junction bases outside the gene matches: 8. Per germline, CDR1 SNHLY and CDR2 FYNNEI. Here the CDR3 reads CASSVMTGEDYEQYF. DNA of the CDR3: TGTGCCAGCAGTGTTATGACAGGGGAGGACTACGAGCAGTACTTC.

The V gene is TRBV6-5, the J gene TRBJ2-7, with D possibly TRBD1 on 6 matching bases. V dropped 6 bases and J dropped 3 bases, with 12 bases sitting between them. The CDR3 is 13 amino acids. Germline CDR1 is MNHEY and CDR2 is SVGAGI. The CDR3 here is CASRRTAIYEQYF. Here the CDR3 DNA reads TGTGCCAGCAGGCGGACAGCTATCTACGAGCAGTACTTC.

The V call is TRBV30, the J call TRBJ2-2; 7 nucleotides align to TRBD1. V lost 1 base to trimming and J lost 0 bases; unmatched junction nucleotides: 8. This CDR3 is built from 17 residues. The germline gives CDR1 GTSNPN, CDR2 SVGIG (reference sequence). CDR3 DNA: TGTGCCTGGAGTGGTACCCGACAGGGAACGAACACCGGGGAGCTGTTTTTT. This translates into CAWSGTRQGTNTGELFF.

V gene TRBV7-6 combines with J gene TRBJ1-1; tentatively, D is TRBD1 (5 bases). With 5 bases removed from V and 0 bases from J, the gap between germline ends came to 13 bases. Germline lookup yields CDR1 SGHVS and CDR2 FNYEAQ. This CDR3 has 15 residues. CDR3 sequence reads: CASSRRDGLNTEAFF. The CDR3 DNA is TGTGCCAGCAGCCGGAGGGACGGCTTGAACACTGAAGCTTTCTTT.

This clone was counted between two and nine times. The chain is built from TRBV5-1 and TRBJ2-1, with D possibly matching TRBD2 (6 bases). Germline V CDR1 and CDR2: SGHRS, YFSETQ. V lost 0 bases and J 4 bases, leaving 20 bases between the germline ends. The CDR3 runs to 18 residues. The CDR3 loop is CASSLVVSGGFSYNEQFF. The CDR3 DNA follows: TGCGCCAGCAGCTTGGTTGTTAGCGGAGGGTTCTCGTACAATGAGCAGTTCTTC.

DNA of the CDR3: TGTGCCAGCAGTCTGGGCGGGGACTATGGCTACACCTTC. It encodes CASSLGGDYGYTF. The chain carries TRBV28 and TRBJ1-2; no reliable D call. This CDR3 has 13 residues. Germline assignment: CDR1 MDHEN and CDR2 SYDVKM. V lost 5 bases to trimming and J lost 3 bases, with 10 bases between them.

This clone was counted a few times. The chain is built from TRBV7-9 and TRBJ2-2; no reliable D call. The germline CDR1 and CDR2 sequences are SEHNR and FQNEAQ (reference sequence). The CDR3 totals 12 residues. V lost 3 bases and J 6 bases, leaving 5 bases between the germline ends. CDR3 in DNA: TGTGCCAGCAGCTTTTCCTCCGGGGAGCTGTTTTTT. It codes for CASSFSSGELFF.

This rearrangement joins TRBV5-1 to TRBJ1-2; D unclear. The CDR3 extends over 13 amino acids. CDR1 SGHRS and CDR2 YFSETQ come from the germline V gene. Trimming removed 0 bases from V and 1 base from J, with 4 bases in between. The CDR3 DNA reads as TGCGCCAGCAGCTTGGGTCATAACTATGGCTACACCTTC. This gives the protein CASSLGHNYGYTF.